The T cell receptor beta chain described here comes from a study of T-cell reconstitution after alpha-beta-depleted transplantation in children. A TCRbeta library incorporating unique molecular identifiers was prepared. Using its own MiXCR run on the PCR reads, TCRdb lists one record per CDR3 protein. The sample lists about 340,000 distinct CDR3 sequences; 10% were seen once. Many counts were recorded for this clonotype. This CDR3 comprises 16 residues. CDR1 DFQATT and CDR2 SNEGSKA come from the germline V gene (reference sequence). V lost 1 base and J lost 7, with 20 bases in between. The source is a human donor who donated a stem cell graft to a child with acute lymphoblastic leukemia. The specimen comprised PBMCs from the stem cell graft donor, sampled from the stem cell graft. V and J are TRBV20-1 and TRBJ2-4, with D tentatively TRBD2 (5 bases). This CDR3 reads CSARVWDSTGRNIQYF. The CDR3 nucleotides read TGCAGTGCTAGAGTTTGGGATTCGACGGGAAGGAACATTCAGTACTTC.